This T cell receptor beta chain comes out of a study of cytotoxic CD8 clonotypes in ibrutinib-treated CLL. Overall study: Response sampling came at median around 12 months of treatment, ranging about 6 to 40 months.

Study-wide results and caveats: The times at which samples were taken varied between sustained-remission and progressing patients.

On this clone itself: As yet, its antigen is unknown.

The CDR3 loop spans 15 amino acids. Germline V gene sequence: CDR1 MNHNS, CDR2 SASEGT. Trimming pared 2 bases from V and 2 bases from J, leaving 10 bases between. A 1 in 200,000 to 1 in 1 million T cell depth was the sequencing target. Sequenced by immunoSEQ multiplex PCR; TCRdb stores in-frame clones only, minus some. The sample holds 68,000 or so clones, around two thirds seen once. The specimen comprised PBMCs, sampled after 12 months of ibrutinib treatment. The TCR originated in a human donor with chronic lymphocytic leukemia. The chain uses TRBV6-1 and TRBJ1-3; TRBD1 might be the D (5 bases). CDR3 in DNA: TGTGCCAGCAGTGAATCGGGCAGGGCTGGAAACACCATATATTTT. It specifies CASSESGRAGNTIYF.